The 8 T cell receptor beta chains below all came from one sample that was sequenced in a study of STAT5B mutations in CD4+ large granular lymphocyte leukemia. The table came from immunoSEQ multiplex PCR; TCRdb's copy has only in-frame clones and leaves some out. The sample shows tens of thousands of clones, roughly 70% of them seen only once. The sample taken for sequencing was CD4+ T cells from blood buffy coats. Source of these receptors: a human donor in good health.

To note about this clone: Additional DNA sequences in this sample encode the identical CDR3. This rearrangement joins TRBV15 to TRBJ1-3; D remains ambiguous. This CDR3 is 14 amino acids long. V lost 1 base to trimming and J lost 4 bases, with 8 bases between them. The germline V gene encodes CDR1 LNHNV and CDR2 YYDKDF (reference sequence). CDR3 residues: CATSRGGEGNTIYF. The CDR3 nucleotides are TGTGCCACCAGCAGAGGGGGAGAAGGAAACACCATATATTTT.

This chain links TRBV5-1 with TRBJ1-5, with 8 nucleotides matching TRBD1. Germline V CDR1 and CDR2: SGHRS, YFSETQ. Trimming at V came to 5 bases and at J to 8 bases, leaving 12 bases not matched to a gene. CDR3 size: 15 residues. The CDR3 DNA reads TGCGCCAGCAGTTCCGGGACAGGTAAGGCGGAGCCCCAGCATTTT. This gives the protein CASSSGTGKAEPQHF.

The chain combines TRBV19 with TRBJ2-5; D might be TRBD1 (6 bases). Germline V CDR1 and CDR2: LNHDA, SQIVND (reference sequence). The CDR3 is 15 amino acids. V dropped 2 bases and J dropped 5 bases, with 15 bases sitting between them. The CDR3 here is CASSIQRGSTETQYF. The CDR3, as DNA: TGTGCCAGTAGTATACAGAGGGGGTCTACGGAGACCCAGTACTTC.

This chain uses TRBV19 with TRBJ2-5, with 8 bases aligning to TRBD2. Germline V gene sequence: CDR1 LNHDA, CDR2 SQIVND (reference sequence). CDR3 size: 15 residues. The V and J ends lost 3 bases and 2 bases, in that order; junction bases with no gene match: 5. CDR3 coding DNA: TGTGCCAGTAGTATCGGGAGGGGGGGACAAGAGACCCAGTACTTC. Translating gives CASSIGRGGQETQYF.

This chain connects TRBV6-1 to TRBJ1-2, with D unclear. The V end was cut by 7 bases, the J end by 6 bases, with 15 bases between. This CDR3 has 13 residues. CDR1 and CDR2 (germline): MNHNS, SASEGT. Here the CDR3 reads CASMQFPHHGYTF. The DNA for the CDR3 is TGTGCCAGCATGCAATTCCCTCATCATGGCTACACCTTC.

This clone appeared a few times. The V call is TRBV7-9, the J call TRBJ2-5; TRBD1 agrees at 7 bases. The CDR3 has 14 residues. Unmatched junction bases numbered 4, after V lost 1 base and J lost 5 bases. CDR1 is SEHNR, CDR2 FQNEAQ, per germline (reference sequence). The CDR3 DNA reads TGTGCCAGCAGCTTAGAGGGGGCTTGGGAGACCCAGTACTTC. It codes for CASSLEGAWETQYF.

This clone was seen only a few times. The genes are TRBV9 and TRBJ1-4, with D hard to call. Per the germline V gene, CDR1 is SGDLS and CDR2 is YYNGEE. V lost 3 bases and J 6 bases, leaving 15 bases between the germline ends. The CDR3 is 15 residues long. The CDR3 nucleotides are TGTGCCAGCAGCGCTACACCCGGGGTCGATGAAAAACTGTTTTTT. Protein sequence: CASSATPGVDEKLFF.

The chain recombines TRBV6-6 with TRBJ2-1, with D unresolved. Germline V gene data show CDR1 as MNHNY and CDR2 as SVGAGI (reference sequence). Trimming took 4 bases from V and 7 from J, leaving 8 bases between them. The CDR3 is made up of 12 amino acids. DNA of the CDR3: TGTGCCAGCAGTTTCCCCCGAAATGAGCAGTTCTTC. It codes for CASSFPRNEQFF.